A selection of T cell receptor beta chains follows, all from one sample in a study of T cells in narcolepsy. No cognate antigen is known for these TCRs. The data were produced by immunoSEQ multiplex PCR, yet TCRdb's version contains in-frame clones alone and is incomplete. This sample has approximately 130 clones, with approximately 35% found just once. Sequenced: cultured CD8+ T cells from cerebrospinal fluid. These receptors came from a human donor with narcolepsy. The CDR3 runs from the conserved cysteine through the conserved F or W.

cdr3_aa,j_call,v_call
CASSQDLGTGVVYEQYF,TRBJ2-7,TRBV23-1
CASSVGQATYGYTF,TRBJ1-2,TRBV5-6
CASSLSSNQPQHF,TRBJ1-5,TRBV28
CASRALRDTGELFF,TRBJ2-2,TRBV2
CASSLVEYNEQFF,TRBJ2-1,TRBV11-3
CASSPEGQGAYGANVLTF,TRBJ2-6,TRBV28
CASSQDLGTGVVYEQYF,TRBJ2-7,TRBV7-2
CASSQDRGPESDTQYF,TRBJ2-3,TRBV5-4
CASSSGTGGTREQFF,TRBJ2-1,TRBV19
CASSTGPNTGELFF,TRBJ2-2,TRBV9
CASSQDLGTGVVYEQYF,TRBJ2-7,TRBV5-4
CASRRGLTDEQYF,TRBJ2-7,TRBV6-1
CASSMRHTSLYNQPQHF,TRBJ1-5,TRBV19
CASSLTEWNTEAFF,TRBJ1-1,TRBV11-3
CASSLGLRGEQYF,TRBJ2-7,TRBV5-6
CASSLWGDNEQYF,TRBJ2-7,TRBV7-9
CASSLTEWNTEAFF,TRBJ1-1,TRBV5-8
CASSLAQGAESTEAFF,TRBJ1-1,TRBV5-1
CASTAGGEQWAKNIQYF,TRBJ2-4,TRBV11-3
CASSLTEWNTEAFF,TRBJ1-1,TRBV7-3
CASSRLGPHGKTYGYTF,TRBJ1-2,TRBV6-4
CASRAGLFTSGNTIYF,TRBJ1-3,TRBV2
CASSQGELVSYNEQFF,TRBJ2-1,TRBV4-3
CASSAGYEQYF,TRBJ2-7,TRBV9
CASSQDLGTGVVYEQYF,TRBJ2-7,TRBV7-9
CASSLRTCNQPHHF,TRBJ1-5,TRBV28
CASSQEGLAGPSSYNEQFF,TRBJ2-1,TRBV14
CACSLRTWNQPQHF,TRBJ1-5,TRBV28
CASSSRAQNRKTYGYTF,TRBJ1-2,TRBV4-1
CAIIQDLGTGVVYEQYF,TRBJ2-7,TRBV4-3
CASSLRTWNQPQHF,TRBJ1-5,TRBV6-5
CASSVTGDSNTEAFF,TRBJ1-1,TRBV9
CASRTGGPNTEAFF,TRBJ1-1,TRBV6-4
CASSLAGGIEIQQYF,TRBJ2-3,TRBV21-1
CASSLRTWNQPQHF,TRBJ1-5,TRBV6-6
CAIIDRVTYEQYF,TRBJ2-7,TRBV6-1
CASSQDLGTGVVYEQYF,TRBJ2-7,TRBV5-5
CSARDGPEAFF,TRBJ1-1,TRBV29-1
CASRNRVPTKSGNVLTF,TRBJ2-6,TRBV5-4
CASSLRTWNQPQHF,TRBJ1-5,TRBV27